This TCR beta chain was captured in a study of CD8 T cells in ankylosing spondylitis. Overall study findings and caveats: Ankylosing spondylitis blood appeared to be characterized by a TCR beta motif of under 10 highly homologous variants. Disease-linked clones reportedly concentrated significantly in matched ankylosing spondylitis synovial fluid. Relatively scarce in peripheral blood, disease-linked clones were CD8+. Existing reports had already noted some motif variants in reactive arthritis synovial fluid and blood.

MiXCR, applied by TCRdb to the 5' RACE reads, yields one record per CDR3 protein. The sample contains 300,000 to 400,000 distinct CDR3 sequences, roughly 15% of which appear only once. As to this clonotype: Its specificity is unknown.

This CDR3 spans 15 amino acids. V lost 1 base, J lost 2 bases, and 9 bases lay in between. Germline loops: CDR1 SGHRS, CDR2 YFSETQ. The clonotype was recovered from a male donor with ankylosing spondylitis or in good health (not recorded which). The source material was blood, either unsorted or a sorted T cell fraction (not recorded which). The V gene is TRBV5-1, the J gene TRBJ2-2; the D is unclear. CDR3 in amino acids: CASSLQTANTGELFF. The CDR3 DNA reads TGCGCCAGCAGCTTGCAGACGGCTAACACCGGGGAGCTGTTTTTT.